This T cell receptor (beta chain) was recorded in a study of blood T cell repertoires in COVID-19. Sequencing used immunoSEQ multiplex PCR; TCRdb keeps in-frame clones, though not all of them. The sample carries about 150,000 clones, approximately 80% recorded once. The germline V gene encodes CDR1 GTSNPN and CDR2 SVGIG (reference sequence). V lost 2 bases to trimming and J lost 5 bases; unmatched junction nucleotides: 9. There are 16 residues in the CDR3. What was sequenced was peripheral blood. The receptor's source is a woman aged 55-70 years with acute or convalescent COVID-19. The rearrangement links TRBV30 to TRBJ2-5, with 12 bases aligning to TRBD2. Here the CDR3 DNA reads TGTGCCTGGAGTAGGAGGGCAACTAGCGGGGGGGAGACCCAGTACTTC. It encodes CAWSRRATSGGETQYF.